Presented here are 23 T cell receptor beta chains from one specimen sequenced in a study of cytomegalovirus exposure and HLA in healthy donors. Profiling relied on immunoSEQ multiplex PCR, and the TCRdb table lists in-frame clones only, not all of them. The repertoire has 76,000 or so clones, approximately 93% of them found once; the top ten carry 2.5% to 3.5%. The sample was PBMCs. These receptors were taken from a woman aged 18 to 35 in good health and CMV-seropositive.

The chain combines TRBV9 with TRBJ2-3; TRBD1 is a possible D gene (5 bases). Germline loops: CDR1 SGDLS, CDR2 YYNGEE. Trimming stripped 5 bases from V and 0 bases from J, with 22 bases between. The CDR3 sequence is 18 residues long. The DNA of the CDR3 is TGTGCCAGCAGTGTCGACAGAAACGGTATACCTAGCACAGATACGCAGTATTTT. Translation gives CASSVDRNGIPSTDTQYF.

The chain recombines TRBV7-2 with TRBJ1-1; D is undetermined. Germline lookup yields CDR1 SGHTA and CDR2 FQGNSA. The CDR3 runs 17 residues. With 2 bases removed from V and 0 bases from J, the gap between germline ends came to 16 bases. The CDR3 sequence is CASSLRPGSLLNTEAFF. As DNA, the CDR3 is TGTGCCAGCAGCTTAAGGCCAGGCAGTCTTCTGAACACTGAAGCTTTCTTT.

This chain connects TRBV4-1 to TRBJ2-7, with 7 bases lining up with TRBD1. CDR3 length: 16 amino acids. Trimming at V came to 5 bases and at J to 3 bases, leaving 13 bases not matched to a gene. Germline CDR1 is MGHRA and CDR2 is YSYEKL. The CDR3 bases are TGCGCCAGCAGCTATCATGGGACAGATATCAACTACGAGCAGTACTTC. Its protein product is CASSYHGTDINYEQYF.

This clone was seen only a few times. The DNA for the CDR3 is TGTGCCAGCAGTGAGGCTAGCGGGGGCAATGAGCAGTTCTTC. This codes for CASSEASGGNEQFF. The chain couples TRBV6-4 to TRBJ2-1; 10 bases map to TRBD2. Germline V gene lookup returns CDR1 MRHNA and CDR2 SNTAGT. With 3 bases clipped from V and 6 bases from J, the junction kept 2 bases outside the gene matches. CDR3 length equals 14 residues.

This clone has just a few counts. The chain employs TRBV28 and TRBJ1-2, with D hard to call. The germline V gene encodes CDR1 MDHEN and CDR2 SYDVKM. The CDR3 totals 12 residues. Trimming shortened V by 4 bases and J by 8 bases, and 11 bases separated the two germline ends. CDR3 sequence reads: CASSSGLGGYTF. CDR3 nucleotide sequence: TGTGCCAGCAGTTCGGGATTAGGCGGCTACACCTTC.

Here the CDR3 DNA reads TGCACCAGCAGCCGGACTAGGCCGTACAATGAGCAGTTCTTC. This translates into CTSSRTRPYNEQFF. The chain links TRBV1 to TRBJ2-1; whether TRBD2, the table's D call, matches the DNA was not checked. TRBV1 is a documented pseudogene. CDR3 size: 14 residues.

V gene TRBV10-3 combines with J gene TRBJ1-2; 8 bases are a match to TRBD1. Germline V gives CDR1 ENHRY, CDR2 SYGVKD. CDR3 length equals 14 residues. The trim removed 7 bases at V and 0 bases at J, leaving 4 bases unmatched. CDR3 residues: CAINPGQANYGYTF. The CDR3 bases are TGTGCCATCAACCCGGGACAGGCTAACTATGGCTACACCTTC.

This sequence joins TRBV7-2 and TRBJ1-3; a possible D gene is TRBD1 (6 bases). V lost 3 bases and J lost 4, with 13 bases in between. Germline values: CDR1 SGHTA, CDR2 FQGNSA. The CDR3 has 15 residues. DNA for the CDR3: TGTGCCAGCAGCTTGACTGGACAGAGCGGAAACACCATATATTTT. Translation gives CASSLTGQSGNTIYF.

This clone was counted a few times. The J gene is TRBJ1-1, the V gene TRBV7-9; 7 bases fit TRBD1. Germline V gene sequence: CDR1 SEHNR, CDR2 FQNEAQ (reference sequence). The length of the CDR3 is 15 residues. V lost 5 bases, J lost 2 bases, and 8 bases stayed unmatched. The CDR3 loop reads CASSAVEGANTEAFF. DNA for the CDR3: TGTGCCAGCAGCGCCGTAGAGGGGGCCAACACTGAAGCTTTCTTT.

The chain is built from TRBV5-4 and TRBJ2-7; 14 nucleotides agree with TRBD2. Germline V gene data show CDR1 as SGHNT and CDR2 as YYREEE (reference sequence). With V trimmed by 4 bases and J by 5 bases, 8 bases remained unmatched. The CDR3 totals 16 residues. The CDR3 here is CASSLGTSGSINEQYF. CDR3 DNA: TGTGCCAGCAGCCTGGGGACTAGCGGGAGCATCAACGAGCAGTACTTC.

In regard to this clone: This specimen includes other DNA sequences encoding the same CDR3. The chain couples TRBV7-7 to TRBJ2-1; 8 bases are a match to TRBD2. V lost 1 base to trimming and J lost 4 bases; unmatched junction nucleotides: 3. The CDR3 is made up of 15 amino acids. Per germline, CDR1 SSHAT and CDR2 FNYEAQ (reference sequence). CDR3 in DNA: TGTGCCAGCAGCTTAGGACTAGCGTCTTACAATGAGCAGTTCTTC. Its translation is CASSLGLASYNEQFF.

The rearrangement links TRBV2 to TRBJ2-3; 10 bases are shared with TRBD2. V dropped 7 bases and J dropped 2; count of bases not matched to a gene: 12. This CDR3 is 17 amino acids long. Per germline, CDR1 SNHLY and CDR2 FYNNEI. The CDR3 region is CASIRGLAEETTDTQYF. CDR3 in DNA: TGTGCCAGCATTCGTGGACTAGCGGAGGAGACCACAGATACGCAGTATTTT.

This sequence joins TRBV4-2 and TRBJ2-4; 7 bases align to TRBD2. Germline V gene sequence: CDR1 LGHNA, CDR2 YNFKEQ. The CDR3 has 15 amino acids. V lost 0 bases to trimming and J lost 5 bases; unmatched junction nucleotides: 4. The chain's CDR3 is CASSQDGGEQNIQYF. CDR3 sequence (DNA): TGTGCCAGCAGCCAAGATGGGGGGGAGCAAAACATTCAGTACTTC.

CDR3 in amino acids: CASSLMGGDTGELFF. CDR3 bases: TGCGCCAGCAGCTTGATGGGAGGGGACACCGGGGAGCTGTTTTTT. The chain joins TRBV5-1 to TRBJ2-2, with TRBD2 matching over 7 bases. There are 15 residues in the CDR3. Trimming cost V 1 base and J 3 bases; bases outside gene matches: 3. Germline CDR1 reads SGHRS; CDR2 reads YFSETQ.

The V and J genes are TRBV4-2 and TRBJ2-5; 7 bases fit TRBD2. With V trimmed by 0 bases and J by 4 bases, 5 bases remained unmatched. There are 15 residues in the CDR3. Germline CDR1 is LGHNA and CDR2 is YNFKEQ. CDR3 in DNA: TGTGCCAGCAGCCAAGATTGGGGCGGGAGAGAGACCCAGTACTTC. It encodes CASSQDWGGRETQYF.

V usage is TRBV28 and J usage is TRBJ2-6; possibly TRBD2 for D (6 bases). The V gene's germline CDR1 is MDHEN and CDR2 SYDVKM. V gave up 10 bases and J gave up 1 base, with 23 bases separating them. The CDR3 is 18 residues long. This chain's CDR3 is CATLPGPGDPSGANVLTF. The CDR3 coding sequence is TGTGCCACCCTTCCAGGTCCGGGAGACCCATCTGGGGCCAACGTCCTGACTTTC.

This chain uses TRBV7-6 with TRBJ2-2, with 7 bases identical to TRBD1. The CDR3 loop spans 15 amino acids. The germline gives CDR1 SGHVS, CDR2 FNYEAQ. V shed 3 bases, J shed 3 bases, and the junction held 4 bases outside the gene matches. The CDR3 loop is CASSFGDRYTGELFF. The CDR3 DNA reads TGTGCCAGCAGCTTCGGGGACAGATACACCGGGGAGCTGTTTTTT.

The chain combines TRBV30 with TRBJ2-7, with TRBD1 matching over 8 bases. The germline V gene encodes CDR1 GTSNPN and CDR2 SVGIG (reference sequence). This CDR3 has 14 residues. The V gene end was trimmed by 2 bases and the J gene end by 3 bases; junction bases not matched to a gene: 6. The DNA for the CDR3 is TGTGCCTGGAGTCTGGGGACAGGTTTCTACGAGCAGTACTTC. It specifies CAWSLGTGFYEQYF. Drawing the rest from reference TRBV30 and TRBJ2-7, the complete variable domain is SQTIHQWPATLVQPVGSPLSLECTVEGTSNPNLYWYRQAAGRGLQLLFYSVGIGQISSEVPQNLSASRPQDRQFILSSKKLLLSDSGFYLCAWSLGTGFYEQYFGPGTRLTVT.

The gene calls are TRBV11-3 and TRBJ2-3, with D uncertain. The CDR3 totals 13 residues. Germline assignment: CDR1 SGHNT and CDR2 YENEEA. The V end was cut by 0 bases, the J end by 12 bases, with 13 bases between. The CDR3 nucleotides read TGTGCCAGCAGCTTAGATACCCACTATCTCCAGTATTTT. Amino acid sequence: CASSLDTHYLQYF.

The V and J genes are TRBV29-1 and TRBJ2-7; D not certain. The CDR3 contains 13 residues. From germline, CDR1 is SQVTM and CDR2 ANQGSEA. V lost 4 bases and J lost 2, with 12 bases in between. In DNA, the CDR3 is TGCAGCGTTGCCTGGCCCTTACCCTACGAGCAGTACTTC. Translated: CSVAWPLPYEQYF.

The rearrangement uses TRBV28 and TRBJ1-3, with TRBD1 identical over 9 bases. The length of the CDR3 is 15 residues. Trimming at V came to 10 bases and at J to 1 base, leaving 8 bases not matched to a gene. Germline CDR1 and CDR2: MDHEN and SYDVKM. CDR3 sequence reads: CATQQGAMSGNTIYF. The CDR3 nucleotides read TGTGCCACGCAACAGGGGGCAATGTCTGGAAACACCATATATTTT.

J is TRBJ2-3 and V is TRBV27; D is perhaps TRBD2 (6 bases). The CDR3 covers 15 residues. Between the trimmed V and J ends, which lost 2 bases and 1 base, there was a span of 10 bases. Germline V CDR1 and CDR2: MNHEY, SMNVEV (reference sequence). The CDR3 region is CASSLTGEGTDTQYF. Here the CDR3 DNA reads TGTGCCAGCAGTTTAACGGGAGAAGGCACAGATACGCAGTATTTT.

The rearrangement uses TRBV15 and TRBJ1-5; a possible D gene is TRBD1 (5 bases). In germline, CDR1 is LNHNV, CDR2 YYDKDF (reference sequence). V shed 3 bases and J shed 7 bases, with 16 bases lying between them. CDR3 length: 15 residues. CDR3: CATSSPMDIGQPQHF. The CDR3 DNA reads TGTGCCACCAGCAGCCCCATGGACATAGGGCAGCCCCAGCATTTT. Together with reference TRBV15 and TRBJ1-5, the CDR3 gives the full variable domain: DAMVIQNPRYQVTQFGKPVTLSCSQTLNHNVMYWYQQKSSQAPKLLFHYYDKDFNNEADTPDNFQSRRPNTSFCFLDIRSPGLGDTAMYLCATSSPMDIGQPQHFGDGTRLSIL.